This TCR beta chain was identified during a study of cytomegalovirus exposure and HLA in healthy donors. This clone was recorded a few times. Trimming took 8 bases from V and 6 from J, leaving 17 bases between them. The CDR3 totals 13 residues. Germline assignment: CDR1 WSHSY and CDR2 SAAADI. PCR used 60 Vbeta primers and 13 Jbeta primers. Clones were sequenced by immunoSEQ multiplex PCR, and TCRdb holds only the in-frame ones, with some missing. The table lists tens of thousands of clones, roughly 72% of them singletons. The specimen was PBMCs. This sequence was found in a man aged 25 to 45 in good health and CMV-seronegative. The chain couples TRBV10-2 to TRBJ2-7, with a tentative D call TRBD2 (5 bases). CDR3 sequence reads: CASGRLGGGEQYV. CDR3 nucleotides: TGCGCCAGCGGCAGACTTGGTGGAGGCGAGCAGTACGTC.